These T cell receptor beta chains were read from a single sample in a study of tumor and adjacent non-tumor tissue in lung cancer. TCRdb re-derived calls from the multiplex PCR reads in MiXCR, one entry per CDR3 protein. The sample has over 110,000 distinct CDR3 sequences, approximately 72% seen once; the top ten hold 18%. The specimen was lung tumor tissue. All receptors come from a man in his 60s with small cell lung cancer. CDR3s include the opening cysteine and the closing phenylalanine or tryptophan. A D gene is named only where the DNA matches it firmly. Only part of the rows carry a size: once, few, many, or a class if the clone is expanded.

13	NA	TRBV20-1	TRBJ2-5	TRBD1	TGCAGTCTTAGAGTAGGGGGCGGTGAGACCCAGTACTTC	CSLRVGGGETQYF
14	NA	TRBV7-9	TRBJ2-1	TRBD2	TGTGCCAGCAGCTTAGATCGGACTAGCGGGGAGCAGTTCTTC	CASSLDRTSGEQFF
14	few	TRBV5-1	TRBJ2-1	NA	TGCGCCAGCGGAGCCGCGGGCTCCTACAATGAGCAGTTCTTC	CASGAAGSYNEQFF
14	NA	TRBV6-5	TRBJ1-5	TRBD1	TGTGCCAGCAGTTACGGGTCAGGGGGGCAGCACCAGCATTTT	CASSYGSGGQHQHF
13	many	TRBV28	TRBJ2-5	NA	TGTGTATCTAGCGCCCCTAGTCAAGAGACCCAGTACTTC	CVSSAPSQETQYF
18	NA	TRBV28	TRBJ2-6	NA	TGTGCCAGCAGAACCCGGGGGCTTCAATACTCTGGGACCAACGTCCTGACTTTC	CASRTRGLQYSGTNVLTF
15	few	TRBV7-9	TRBJ2-7	TRBD2	TGTGCCAGCAGCCCCGGACTAGCGGTGACCTACGAGCAGTACTTC	CASSPGLAVTYEQYF
11	NA	TRBV7-9	TRBJ2-7	NA	TGTGCCAACTCAGGGTACTACGAGCAGTACTTC	CANSGYYEQYF
16	NA	TRBV5-5	TRBJ2-7	NA	TGTGCCAGCAGCCCTGGGGAAGGGAGGATTACCTACGAGCAGTACTTC	CASSPGEGRITYEQYF
16	NA	TRBV4-1	TRBJ2-3	NA	TGCGCCAGCAGCCGGCCTTACTCAGACCCCGCAGATACGCAGTATTTT	CASSRPYSDPADTQYF
17	once	TRBV5-1	TRBJ2-1	TRBD2	TGCGCCAGCAGTTCTAGCGGGAGGCCTCCCTCCTACAATGAGCAGTTCTTC	CASSSSGRPPSYNEQFF
13	few	TRBV6-5	TRBJ2-2	TRBD2	TGTGCCAGCAGGGGGGGGGGCACCGGGGAGCTGTTTTTT	CASRGGGTGELFF
17	NA	TRBV12-5	TRBJ1-1	TRBD1	TGTGCTACTGGTTTCTTGATTACGACAGGGTCGTACACTGAAGCTTTCTTT	CATGFLITTGSYTEAFF
15	NA	TRBV20-1	TRBJ2-7	TRBD2	TGCAATGCTTCTGACTGGGAGGGGAATACCTATGAGCAGTACTTC	CNASDWEGNTYEQYF
12	NA	TRBV14	TRBJ1-4	NA	TGTGCCAGCAGCCAATCTAATGAAAAACTGTTTTTT	CASSQSNEKLFF
13	once	TRBV20-1	TRBJ2-1	TRBD1	TGCAGTGGGACGACAGGGTGGGTCGATGAGCAGTTCTTC	CSGTTGWVDEQFF
16	NA	TRBV11-2	TRBJ2-3	TRBD2	TGTGCCATCAGCTTAGTGCGAGCGGGAAGGCCAAATACGCAGTATTTT	CAISLVRAGRPNTQYF
17	NA	TRBV4-1	TRBJ1-1	NA	NA	CASSQEGWGRGNTEVFF
13	few	TRBV12-3/TRBV12-4	TRBJ1-5	NA	TGTGCCAGCAGTTTAGCCAGCGGTCAGCCCCAGCATTTT	CASSLASGQPQHF
11	few	TRBV29-1	TRBJ2-5	NA	TGCAGCGTTGACAGCCAGGAGACCCAGTACTTC	CSVDSQETQYF
15	few	TRBV5-1	TRBJ2-2	TRBD1	TGCGCCAGCAGCCCGCGACAGGGCCATACCGGGGAGCTGTTTTTT	CASSPRQGHTGELFF
14	few	TRBV12-3/TRBV12-4	TRBJ2-7	NA	TGTGCCAGCAGTTTTTTGGCCGGGAGCGGGGAGCAGTACTTC	CASSFLAGSGEQYF
12	NA	TRBV7-9	TRBJ1-2	TRBD1	TGTGCCAGCAGCCCAAGACAGGGGGGCTACACCTTC	CASSPRQGGYTF
15	many	TRBV5-5	TRBJ2-7	NA	TGTGCCAGCAGCCGCTCAGGACTTATCACCTACGAGCAGTACTTC	CASSRSGLITYEQYF
14	NA	TRBV11-2	TRBJ2-3	NA	TGTGCCAGCAGCTTAGCGGGTGAAACAGATACGCAACGTTTT	CASSLAGETDTQRF
13	many	TRBV29-1	TRBJ2-5	NA	TGCAGCGTTGTGTCCAGGATCCAAGAGACCCAGTACTTC	CSVVSRIQETQYF